This T cell receptor beta chain was recorded in a study of blood T cell repertoires in COVID-19. Across the whole study: Both acute and convalescent COVID-19 samples were obtained from the United States, Italy and Spain. Sample material is recorded as cDNA or gDNA derived from T cells, B-cell-depleted T cells, or PBMCs.

V was cut by 0 bases and J by 5 bases, with 11 bases left in between. CDR3 length: 14 residues. Germline V CDR1 and CDR2: SGHRS, YFSETQ. Seattle cases were enrolled at active infection and followed longitudinally. In the authors' methods: Amplification from reference gene primers served as the basis for estimated nucleated cell counts. TCRdb's table, derived via immunoSEQ multiplex PCR, lists solely in-frame clones and lacks some. Clonal size and the V and J genes are those of that table, whereas D and trimming came from the DNA. Of approximately 350,000 clones listed, 88% are singletons. This clone was counted a single time.

Sequencing was done on a sample of peripheral blood. The chain is built from TRBV5-1 and TRBJ1-1; tentative D call: TRBD1 (5 bases). The clonotype originates from a woman between 65 and 79 years old with COVID-19, enrolled during active disease. CDR3 in amino acids: CASSLALEGTEAFF. CDR3 nucleotides: TGCGCCAGCAGCTTGGCCTTGGAGGGGACTGAAGCTTTCTTT.